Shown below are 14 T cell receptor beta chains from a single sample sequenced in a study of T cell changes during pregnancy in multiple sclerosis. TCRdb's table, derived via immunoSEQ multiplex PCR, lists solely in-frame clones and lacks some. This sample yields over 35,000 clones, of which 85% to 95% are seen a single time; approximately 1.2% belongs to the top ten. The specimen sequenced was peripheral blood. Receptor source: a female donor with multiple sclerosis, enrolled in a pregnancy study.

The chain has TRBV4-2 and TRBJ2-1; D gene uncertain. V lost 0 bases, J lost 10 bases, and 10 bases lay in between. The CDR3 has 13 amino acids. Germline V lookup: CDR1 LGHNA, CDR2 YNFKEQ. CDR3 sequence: CASSQEVHPEQFF. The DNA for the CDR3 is TGTGCCAGCAGCCAAGAAGTACATCCGGAGCAGTTCTTC.

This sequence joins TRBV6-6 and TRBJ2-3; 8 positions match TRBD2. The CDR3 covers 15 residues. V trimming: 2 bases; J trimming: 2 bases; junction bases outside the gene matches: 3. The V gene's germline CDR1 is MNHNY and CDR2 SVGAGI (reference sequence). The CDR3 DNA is TGTGCCAGCAGTTACCTAGCGGGTTTCACAGATACGCAGTATTTT. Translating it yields CASSYLAGFTDTQYF.

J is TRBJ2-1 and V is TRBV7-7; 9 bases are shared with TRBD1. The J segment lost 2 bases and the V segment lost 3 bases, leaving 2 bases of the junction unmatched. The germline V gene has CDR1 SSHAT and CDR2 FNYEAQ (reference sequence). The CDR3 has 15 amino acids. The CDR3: CASSFRTGAYNEQFF. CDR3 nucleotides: TGTGCCAGCAGCTTCCGGACAGGGGCCTACAATGAGCAGTTCTTC.

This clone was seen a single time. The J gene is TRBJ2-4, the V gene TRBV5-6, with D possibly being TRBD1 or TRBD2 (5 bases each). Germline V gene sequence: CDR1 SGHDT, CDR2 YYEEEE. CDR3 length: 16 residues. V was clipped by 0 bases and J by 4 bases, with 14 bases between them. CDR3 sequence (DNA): TGTGCCAGCAGCTTGGACGCCGGGACCCAAAAAAACATTCAGTACTTC. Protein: CASSLDAGTQKNIQYF.

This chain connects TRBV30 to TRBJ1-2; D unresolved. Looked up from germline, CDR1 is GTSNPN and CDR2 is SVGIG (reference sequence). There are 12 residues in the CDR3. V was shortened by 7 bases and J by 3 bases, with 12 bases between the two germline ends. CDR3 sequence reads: CASTLEYYGYTF. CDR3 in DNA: TGTGCCTCGACTTTGGAATACTATGGCTACACCTTC.

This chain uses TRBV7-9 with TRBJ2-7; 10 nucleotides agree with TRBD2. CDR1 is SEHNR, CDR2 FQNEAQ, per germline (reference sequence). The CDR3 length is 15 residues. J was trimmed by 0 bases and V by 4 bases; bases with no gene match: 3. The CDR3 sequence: CASSSTSGTSYEQYF. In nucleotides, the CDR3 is TGTGCCAGCAGCTCAACTAGCGGGACCTCCTACGAGCAGTACTTC.

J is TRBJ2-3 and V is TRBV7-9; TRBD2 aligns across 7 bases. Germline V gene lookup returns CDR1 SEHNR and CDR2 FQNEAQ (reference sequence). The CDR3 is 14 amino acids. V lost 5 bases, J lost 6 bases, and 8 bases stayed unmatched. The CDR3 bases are TGTGCCAGCAGCCCACCGGGGGAGGGCGATACGCAGTATTTT. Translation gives CASSPPGEGDTQYF.

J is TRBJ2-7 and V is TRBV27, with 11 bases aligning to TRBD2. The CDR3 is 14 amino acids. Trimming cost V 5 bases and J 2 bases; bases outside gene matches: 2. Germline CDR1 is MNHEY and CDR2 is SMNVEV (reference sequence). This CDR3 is CASSLSGRAYEQYF. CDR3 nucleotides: TGTGCCAGCAGTCTTAGCGGGAGGGCCTACGAGCAGTACTTC.

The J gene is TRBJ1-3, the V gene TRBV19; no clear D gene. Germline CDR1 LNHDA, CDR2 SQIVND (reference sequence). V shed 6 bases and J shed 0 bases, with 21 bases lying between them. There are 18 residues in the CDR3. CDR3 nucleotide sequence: TGTGCCAGTAGCATCATCGACGCAAACCTCGACTCTGGAAACACCATATATTTT. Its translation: CASSIIDANLDSGNTIYF.

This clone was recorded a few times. In DNA, the CDR3 is TGTGCCAGCAGGGAATTAGGGGTCGCACTAGAGGGTGAGCAGTACTTC. Protein product: CASRELGVALEGEQYF. This chain joins TRBV28 and TRBJ2-7; D could derive from TRBD1 or TRBD2 (5 bases each). Germline lookup yields CDR1 MDHEN and CDR2 SYDVKM. CDR3 length: 16 residues. V lost 6 bases, J lost 7 bases, and 25 bases lay in between.

The DNA of the CDR3 is TGTGCCAGCAGCCAAGTACGTGTAGGAGGGGAAGCTTTCTTT. Translating it yields CASSQVRVGGEAFF. This sequence joins TRBV11-2 and TRBJ1-1, with unresolved D. The CDR3 extends over 14 amino acids. The germline V gene has CDR1 SGHAT and CDR2 FQNNGV. The V end was cut by 5 bases, the J end by 8 bases, with 18 bases between.

The CDR3 loop reads CASSVEAATDTQYF. CDR3 coding DNA: TGTGCCAGCAGTGTAGAAGCGGCCACAGATACGCAGTATTTT. The chain employs TRBV6-4 and TRBJ2-3, with a weak D call TRBD2 (5 bases). The CDR3 totals 14 residues. Trimming removed 4 bases at V and 2 bases at J, with 10 bases between. Germline CDR1 is MRHNA and CDR2 is SNTAGT.

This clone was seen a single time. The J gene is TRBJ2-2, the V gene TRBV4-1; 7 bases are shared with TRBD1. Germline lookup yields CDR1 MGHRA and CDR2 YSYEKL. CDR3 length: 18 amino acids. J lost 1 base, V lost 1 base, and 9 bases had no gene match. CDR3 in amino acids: CASSQATPGQRNTGELFF. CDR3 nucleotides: TGCGCCAGCAGCCAAGCGACCCCGGGACAGAGGAACACCGGGGAGCTGTTTTTT.

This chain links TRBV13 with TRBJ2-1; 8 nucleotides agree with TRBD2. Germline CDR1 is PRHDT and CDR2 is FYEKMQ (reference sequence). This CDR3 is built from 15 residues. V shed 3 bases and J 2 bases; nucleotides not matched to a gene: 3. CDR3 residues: CASSFTSGTYNEQFF. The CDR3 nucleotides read TGTGCCAGCAGCTTTACTAGCGGCACCTACAATGAGCAGTTCTTC.